Below are 8 T cell receptor beta chains sequenced from a single sample in a study of graft-versus-host responses after intestinal transplantation. TCRdb's table, derived via immunoSEQ multiplex PCR, lists solely in-frame clones and lacks some. The sample has 15,000 to 20,000 clones, approximately 80% seen once. Tissue processing of the graft released intraepithelial and lamina propria lymphocytes from it. The sequences come from ileum tissue, collected roughly 600 days after intestinal transplantation. These receptors all stem from a human patient who received an intestinal transplant, so some T cells may come from the graft donor.

The chain couples TRBV5-1 to TRBJ1-6, with 10 bases lining up with TRBD1. In germline, CDR1 is SGHRS, CDR2 YFSETQ. V trimming: 6 bases; J trimming: 6 bases; junction bases outside the gene matches: 3. This CDR3 comprises 14 residues. The CDR3 DNA reads TGCGCCAGCACCCGGGACAGGGGTAATTCACCCCTCCACTTT. Translation: CASTRDRGNSPLHF.

The chain employs TRBV6-5 and TRBJ2-5; the D is unclear. Trimming left V 6 bases short and J 5 bases short, with 13 bases between. CDR3 length: 13 residues. CDR1 MNHEY and CDR2 SVGAGI come from the germline V gene. CDR3 sequence reads: CASSPWLGETQYF. The DNA of the CDR3 is TGTGCCAGCAGCCCATGGTTAGGGGAGACCCAGTACTTC.

The chain recombines TRBV11-3 with TRBJ1-4; D is undetermined. Per the germline V gene, CDR1 is SGHNT and CDR2 is YENEEA. The CDR3 is 12 amino acids. V lost 5 bases and J 7 bases, leaving 8 bases between the germline ends. The CDR3 DNA reads as TGTGCCAGCAGCCTCTCCCGTGAAAAACTGTTTTTT. Translating gives CASSLSREKLFF.

The V call is TRBV7-9, the J call TRBJ1-1; tentatively, D is TRBD1 (6 bases). CDR1 and CDR2 from the germline V gene are SEHNR and FQNEAQ (reference sequence). The V end was cut by 5 bases, the J end by 4 bases, with 11 bases between. This CDR3 contains 13 residues. Written as DNA, the CDR3 is TGTGCCAGCAGCGCTCAGGGGCCCACTGAAGCTTTCTTT. Its protein is CASSAQGPTEAFF. Together with reference TRBV7-9 and TRBJ1-1, the CDR3 gives the full variable domain: DTGVSQNPRHKITKRGQNVTFRCDPISEHNRLYWYRQTLGQGPEFLTYFQNEAQLEKSRLLSDRFSAERPKGSFSTLEIQRTEQGDSAMYLCASSAQGPTEAFFGQGTRLTVV.

V and J are TRBV18 and TRBJ2-7; tentative D call: TRBD1 (5 bases). This CDR3 spans 14 amino acids. Trimming shortened V by 1 base and J by 1 base, and 8 bases separated the two germline ends. Germline values: CDR1 KGHSH, CDR2 LQKENI. CDR3 loop: CASSPLQASYEQYF. In DNA form, the CDR3 reads TGTGCCAGCTCACCACTACAGGCTTCCTACGAGCAGTACTTC.

The chain recombines TRBV6-5 with TRBJ2-1, with 11 bases aligning to TRBD2. CDR1 MNHEY and CDR2 SVGAGI come from the germline V gene. CDR3 size: 15 residues. Losses at the gene ends were 6 bases for V and 5 bases for J; bases not matched to a gene: 6. The CDR3 reads CASSLAGGPNNEQFF. The CDR3 DNA reads TGTGCCAGCAGCCTAGCGGGGGGCCCGAACAATGAGCAGTTCTTC.

The gene calls are TRBV4-1 and TRBJ2-7; D may match TRBD1 or TRBD2 (5 bases each). Deletions cut 3 bases from V and 1 base from J, with 7 bases between. In germline, CDR1 is MGHRA, CDR2 YSYEKL. This CDR3 is built from 13 residues. CDR3 nucleotides: TGCGCCAGCAGCCAGGGACGGTCCTACGAGCAGTACTTC. Protein sequence: CASSQGRSYEQYF.

This clone has only a few counts. The chain's CDR3 is CASSPGTSGGGAQYF. CDR3 coding DNA: TGTGCCAGCAGCCCGGGGACTAGCGGGGGGGGCGCGCAGTACTTC. The rearrangement uses TRBV5-4 and TRBJ2-7, with 16 nucleotides matching TRBD2. The V segment lost 4 bases and the J segment 9 bases; nucleotides outside the gene matches: 7. The germline gives CDR1 SGHNT, CDR2 YYREEE (reference sequence). The CDR3 has 15 residues.